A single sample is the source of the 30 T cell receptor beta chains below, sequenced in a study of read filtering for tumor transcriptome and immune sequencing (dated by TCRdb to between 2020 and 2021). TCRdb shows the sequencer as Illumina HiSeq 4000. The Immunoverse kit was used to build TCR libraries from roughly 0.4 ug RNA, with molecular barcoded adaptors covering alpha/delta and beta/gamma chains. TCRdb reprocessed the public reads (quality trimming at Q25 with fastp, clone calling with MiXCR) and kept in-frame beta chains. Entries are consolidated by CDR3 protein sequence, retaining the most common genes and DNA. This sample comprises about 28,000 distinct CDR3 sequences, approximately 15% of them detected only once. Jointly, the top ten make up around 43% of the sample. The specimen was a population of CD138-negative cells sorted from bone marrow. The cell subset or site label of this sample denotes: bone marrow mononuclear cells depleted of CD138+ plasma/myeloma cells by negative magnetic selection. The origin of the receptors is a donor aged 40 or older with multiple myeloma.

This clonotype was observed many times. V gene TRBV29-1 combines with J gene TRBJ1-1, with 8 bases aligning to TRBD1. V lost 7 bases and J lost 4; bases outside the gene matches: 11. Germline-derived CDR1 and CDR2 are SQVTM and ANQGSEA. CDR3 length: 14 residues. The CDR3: CSALQGAGSTEAFF. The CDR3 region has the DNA TGCAGCGCACTTCAGGGGGCAGGGAGCACTGAAGCTTTCTTT.

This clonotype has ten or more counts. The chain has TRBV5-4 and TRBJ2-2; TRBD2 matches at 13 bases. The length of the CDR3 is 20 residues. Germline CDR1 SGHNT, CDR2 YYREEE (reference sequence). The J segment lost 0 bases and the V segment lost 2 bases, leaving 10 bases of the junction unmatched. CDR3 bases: TGTGCCAGCAGCTTCGACACTAGCGGGAGGGCCCCTTCGAACACCGGGGAGCTGTTTTTT. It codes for CASSFDTSGRAPSNTGELFF.

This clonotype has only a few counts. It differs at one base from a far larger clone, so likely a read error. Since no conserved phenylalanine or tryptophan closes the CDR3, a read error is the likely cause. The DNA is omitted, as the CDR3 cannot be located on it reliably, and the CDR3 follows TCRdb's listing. The CDR3 protein is CASSQESHTGELFL. The chain couples TRBV3-2 to TRBJ2-2. TRBV3-2 is flagged as a pseudogene. Including both end residues, the CDR3 is 14 amino acids long.

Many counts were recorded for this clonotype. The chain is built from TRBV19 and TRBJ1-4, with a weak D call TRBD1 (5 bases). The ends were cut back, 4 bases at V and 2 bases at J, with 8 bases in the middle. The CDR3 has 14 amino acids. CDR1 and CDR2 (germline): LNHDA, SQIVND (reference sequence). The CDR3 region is CASSTGATNEKLFF. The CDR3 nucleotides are TGTGCCAGTAGTACCGGGGCGACTAATGAAAAACTGTTTTTT.

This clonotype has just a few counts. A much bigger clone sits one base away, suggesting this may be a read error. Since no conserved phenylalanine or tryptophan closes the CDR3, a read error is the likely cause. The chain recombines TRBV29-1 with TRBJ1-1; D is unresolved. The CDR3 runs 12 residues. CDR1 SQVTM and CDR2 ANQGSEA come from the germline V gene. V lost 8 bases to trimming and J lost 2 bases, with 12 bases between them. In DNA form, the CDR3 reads TGCAGCTTTCCCACCGCCAACACTGAAGCTTTCATT. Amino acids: CSFPTANTEAFI.

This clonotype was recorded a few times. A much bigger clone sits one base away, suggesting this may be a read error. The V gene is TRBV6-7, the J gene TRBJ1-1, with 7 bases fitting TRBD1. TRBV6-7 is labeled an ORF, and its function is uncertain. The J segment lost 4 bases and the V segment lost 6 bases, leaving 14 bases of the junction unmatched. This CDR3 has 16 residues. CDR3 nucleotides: TGTGCCAGCAGCTCCGAAAGACAGGGTAGGGCCACTGAAGCTTTCTTT. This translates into CASSSERQGRATEAFF.

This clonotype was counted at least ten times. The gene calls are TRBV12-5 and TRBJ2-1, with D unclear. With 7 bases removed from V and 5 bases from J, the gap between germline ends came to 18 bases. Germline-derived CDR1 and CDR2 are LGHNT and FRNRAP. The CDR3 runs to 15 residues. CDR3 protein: CASAQTDGVNNEQFF. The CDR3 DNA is TGTGCTAGTGCCCAGACGGACGGCGTCAACAATGAGCAGTTCTTC.

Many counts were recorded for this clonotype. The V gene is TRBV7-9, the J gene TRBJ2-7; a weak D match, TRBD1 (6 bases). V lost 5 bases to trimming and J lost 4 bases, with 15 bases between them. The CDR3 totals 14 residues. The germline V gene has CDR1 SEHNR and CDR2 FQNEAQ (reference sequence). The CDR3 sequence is CASSVKQGPYEQYF. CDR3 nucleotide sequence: TGTGCCAGCAGCGTTAAACAGGGACCATACGAGCAGTACTTC.

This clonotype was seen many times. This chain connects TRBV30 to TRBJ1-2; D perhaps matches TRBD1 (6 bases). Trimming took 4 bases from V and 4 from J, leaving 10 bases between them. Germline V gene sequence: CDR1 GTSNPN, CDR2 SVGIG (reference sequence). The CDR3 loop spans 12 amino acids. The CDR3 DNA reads TGTGCCTGGACGGGGGGCGGCTATGGCTACACCTTC. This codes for CAWTGGGYGYTF.

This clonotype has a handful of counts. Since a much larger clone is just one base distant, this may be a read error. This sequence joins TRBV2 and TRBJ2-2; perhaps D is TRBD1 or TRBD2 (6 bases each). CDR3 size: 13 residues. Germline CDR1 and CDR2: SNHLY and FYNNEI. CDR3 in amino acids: CASKQRGPGELIF. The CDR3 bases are TGTGCCAGCAAACAACGGGGGCCCGGGGAGCTGATTTTT.

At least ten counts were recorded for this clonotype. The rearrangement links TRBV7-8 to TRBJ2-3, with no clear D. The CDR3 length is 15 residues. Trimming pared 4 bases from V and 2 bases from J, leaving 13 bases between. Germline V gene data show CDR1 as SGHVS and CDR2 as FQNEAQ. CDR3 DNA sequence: TGTGCCAGCAGCTCCCCTAGAATAGACACAGATACGCAGTATTTT. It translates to CASSSPRIDTDTQYF.

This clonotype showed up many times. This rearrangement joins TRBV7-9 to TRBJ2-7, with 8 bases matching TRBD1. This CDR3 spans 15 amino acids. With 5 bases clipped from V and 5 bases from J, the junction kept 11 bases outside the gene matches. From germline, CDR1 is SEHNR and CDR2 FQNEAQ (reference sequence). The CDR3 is CASSALGQGGNEQYF. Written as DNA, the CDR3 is TGTGCCAGCAGCGCCCTAGGACAGGGCGGGAACGAGCAGTACTTC.

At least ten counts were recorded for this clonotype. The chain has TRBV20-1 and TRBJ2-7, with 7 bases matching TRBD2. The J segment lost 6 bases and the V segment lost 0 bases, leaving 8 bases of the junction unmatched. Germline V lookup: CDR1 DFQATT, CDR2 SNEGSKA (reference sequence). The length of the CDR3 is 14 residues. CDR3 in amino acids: CSARDTSGKGEQYF. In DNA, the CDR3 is TGCAGTGCTAGAGATACCAGCGGGAAGGGCGAGCAGTACTTC.

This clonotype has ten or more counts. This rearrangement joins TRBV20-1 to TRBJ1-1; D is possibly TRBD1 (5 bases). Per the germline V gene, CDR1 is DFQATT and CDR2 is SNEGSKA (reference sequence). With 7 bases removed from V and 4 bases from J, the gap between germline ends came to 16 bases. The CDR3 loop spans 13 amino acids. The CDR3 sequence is CSGERGAGTEAFF. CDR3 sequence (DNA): TGCAGTGGGGAGAGAGGGGCCGGCACTGAAGCTTTCTTT.

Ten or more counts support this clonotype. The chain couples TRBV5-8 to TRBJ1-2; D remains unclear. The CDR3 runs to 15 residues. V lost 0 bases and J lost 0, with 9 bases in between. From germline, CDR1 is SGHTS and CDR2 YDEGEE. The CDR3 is CASSLVAGANYGYTF. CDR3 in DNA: TGTGCCAGCAGCTTGGTGGCAGGAGCTAACTATGGCTACACCTTC. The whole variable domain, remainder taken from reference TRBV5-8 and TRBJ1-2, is EAGVTQSPTHLIKTRGQQATLRCSPISGHTSVYWYQQALGLGLQFLLWYDEGEERNRGNFPPRFSGRQFPNYSSELNVNALELEDSALYLCASSLVAGANYGYTFGSGTRLTVV.

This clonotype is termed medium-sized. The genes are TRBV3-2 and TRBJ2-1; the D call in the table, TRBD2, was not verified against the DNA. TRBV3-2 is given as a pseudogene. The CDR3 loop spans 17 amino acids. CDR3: CASSQVLSGNSYNEQFF. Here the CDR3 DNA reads TGTGCCAGCAGCCAAGTCCTTAGCGGGAATTCCTACAATGAGCAGTTCTTC.

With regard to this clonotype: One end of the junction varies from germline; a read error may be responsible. As DNA, the CDR3 is TGTGCCAGCAGTTTAGATAGCCGGATCACAGGTACGCAGTATTTT. Translation: CASSLDSRITGTQYF. V gene TRBV12-3 or TRBV12-4 combines with J gene TRBJ2-3, with D tentatively TRBD1 (5 bases). The CDR3 has 15 residues.

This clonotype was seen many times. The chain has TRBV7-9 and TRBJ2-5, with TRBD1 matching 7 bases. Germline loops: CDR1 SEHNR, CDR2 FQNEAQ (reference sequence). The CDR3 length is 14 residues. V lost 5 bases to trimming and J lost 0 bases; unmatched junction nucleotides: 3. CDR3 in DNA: TGTGCCAGCAGCAACGACAGGGACCAAGAGACCCAGTACTTC. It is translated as CASSNDRDQETQYF. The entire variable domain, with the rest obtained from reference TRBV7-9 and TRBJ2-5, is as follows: DTGVSQNPRHKITKRGQNVTFRCDPISEHNRLYWYRQTLGQGPEFLTYFQNEAQLEKSRLLSDRFSAERPKGSFSTLEIQRTEQGDSAMYLCASSNDRDQETQYFGPGTRLLVL.

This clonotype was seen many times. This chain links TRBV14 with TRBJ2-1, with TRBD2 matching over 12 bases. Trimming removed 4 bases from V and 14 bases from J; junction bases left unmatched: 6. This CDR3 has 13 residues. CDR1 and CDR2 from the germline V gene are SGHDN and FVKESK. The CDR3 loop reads CASSPQGLAGKFF. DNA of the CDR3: TGTGCCAGCAGCCCCCAAGGACTAGCGGGAAAGTTCTTC.

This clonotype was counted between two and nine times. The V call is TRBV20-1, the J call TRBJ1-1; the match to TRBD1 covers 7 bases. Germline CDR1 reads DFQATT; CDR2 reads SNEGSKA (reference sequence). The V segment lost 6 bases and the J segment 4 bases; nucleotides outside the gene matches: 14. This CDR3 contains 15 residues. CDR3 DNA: TGCAGTGCCAGCGCCGGCGACAGGGTTGGCACTGAAGCTTTCTTT. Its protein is CSASAGDRVGTEAFF.

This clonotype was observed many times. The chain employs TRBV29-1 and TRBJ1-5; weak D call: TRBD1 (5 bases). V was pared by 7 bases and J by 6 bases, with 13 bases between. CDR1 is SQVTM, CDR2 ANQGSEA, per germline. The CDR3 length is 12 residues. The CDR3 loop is CSARQKGQPQHF. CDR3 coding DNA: TGCAGCGCCAGACAGAAAGGTCAGCCCCAGCATTTT.

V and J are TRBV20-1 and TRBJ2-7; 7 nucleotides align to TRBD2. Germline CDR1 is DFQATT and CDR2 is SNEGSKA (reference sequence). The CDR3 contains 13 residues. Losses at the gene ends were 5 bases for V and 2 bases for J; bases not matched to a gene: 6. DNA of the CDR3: TGCAGTGCTTCCGGGACTACCACCTACGAGCAGTACTTC. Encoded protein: CSASGTTTYEQYF.

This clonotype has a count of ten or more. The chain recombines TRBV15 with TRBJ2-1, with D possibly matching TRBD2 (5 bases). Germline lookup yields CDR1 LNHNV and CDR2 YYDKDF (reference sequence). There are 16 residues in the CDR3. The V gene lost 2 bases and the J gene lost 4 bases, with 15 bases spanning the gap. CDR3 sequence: CATSRPGLEGYNEQFF. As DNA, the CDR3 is TGTGCCACCAGCAGACCTGGACTGGAAGGTTACAATGAGCAGTTCTTC.

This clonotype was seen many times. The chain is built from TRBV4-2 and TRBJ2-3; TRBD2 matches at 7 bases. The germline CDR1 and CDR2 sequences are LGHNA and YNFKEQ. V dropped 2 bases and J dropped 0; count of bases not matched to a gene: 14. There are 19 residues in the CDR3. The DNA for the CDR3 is TGTGCCAGCAGCCAATCGTGGAGCGGGATGATATACAGCACAGATACGCAGTATTTT. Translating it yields CASSQSWSGMIYSTDTQYF.

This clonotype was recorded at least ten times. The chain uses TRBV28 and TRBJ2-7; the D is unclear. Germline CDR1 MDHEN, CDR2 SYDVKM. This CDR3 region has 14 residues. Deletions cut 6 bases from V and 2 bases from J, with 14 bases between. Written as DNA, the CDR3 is TGTGCCAGCAGCCCTCGGACCGTAGCCTACGAGCAGTACTTC. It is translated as CASSPRTVAYEQYF.

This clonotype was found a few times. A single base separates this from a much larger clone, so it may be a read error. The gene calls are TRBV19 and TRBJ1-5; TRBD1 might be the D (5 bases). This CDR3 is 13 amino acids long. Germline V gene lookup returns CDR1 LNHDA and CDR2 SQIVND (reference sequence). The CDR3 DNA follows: TGTGCCAGTAGTACGGGACTCAATCAGCTCCAGCATTTT. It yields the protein CASSTGLNQLQHF.

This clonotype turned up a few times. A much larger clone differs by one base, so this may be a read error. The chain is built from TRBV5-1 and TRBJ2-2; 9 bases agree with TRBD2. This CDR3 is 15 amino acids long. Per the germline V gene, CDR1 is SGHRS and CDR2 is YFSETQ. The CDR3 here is CASSRLADNTGELLF. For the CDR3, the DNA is TGCGCCAGCAGTCGACTAGCGGATAACACCGGGGAGCTGCTTTTT.

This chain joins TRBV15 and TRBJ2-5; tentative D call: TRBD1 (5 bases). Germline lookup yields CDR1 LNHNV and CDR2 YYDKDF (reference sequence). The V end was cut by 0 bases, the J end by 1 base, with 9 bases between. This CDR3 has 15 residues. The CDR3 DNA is TGTGCCACCAGCAGAGAAGGACACCTCCAAGAGACCCAGTACTTC. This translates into CATSREGHLQETQYF.

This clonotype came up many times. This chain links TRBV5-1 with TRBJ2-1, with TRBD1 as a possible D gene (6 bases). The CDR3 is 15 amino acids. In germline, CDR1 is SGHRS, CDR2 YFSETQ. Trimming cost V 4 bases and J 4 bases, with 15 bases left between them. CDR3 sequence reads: CASSLDRTSYNEQFF. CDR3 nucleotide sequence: TGCGCCAGCAGCCTAGACAGGACAAGTTACAATGAGCAGTTCTTC.

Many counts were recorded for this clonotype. The CDR3 nucleotides are TGTGCCAGTAGGGTGACTTACGAGCAGTACTTC. Amino acid sequence: CASRVTYEQYF. The V gene is TRBV2, the J gene TRBJ2-7; D not certain. This CDR3 contains 11 residues. CDR1 SNHLY and CDR2 FYNNEI come from the germline V gene. The V end was cut by 9 bases, the J end by 4 bases, with 10 bases between.